This T cell receptor (beta chain) was captured in a study of blood T cell repertoires in COVID-19. Study as a whole: T cells, B-cell-depleted T cells, or PBMCs supplied cDNA or gDNA.

Original methodology: Amplification with reference gene primers provided the estimates of nucleated cell counts. This table comes from immunoSEQ multiplex PCR, and its TCRdb copy is limited to in-frame clones, with some not included. D and trimming come from the DNA, and the V and J calls and clone size come from that table. Found here are roughly 43,000 clones, about 83% of them singletons; the top ten hold roughly 45%. This CDR3 spans 14 amino acids. The trim removed 4 bases at V and 7 bases at J, leaving 8 bases unmatched. Germline V gene sequence: CDR1 SGHAT, CDR2 FQNNGV. The specimen was peripheral blood. The J gene is TRBJ2-7, the V gene TRBV11-2, with 9 bases fitting TRBD1. This TCR derives from a woman of 80 years or more with acute or convalescent COVID-19. CDR3 loop: CASSSSGTGTEQYF. The DNA for the CDR3 is TGTGCCAGCAGCTCCTCCGGGACAGGGACTGAGCAGTACTTC.